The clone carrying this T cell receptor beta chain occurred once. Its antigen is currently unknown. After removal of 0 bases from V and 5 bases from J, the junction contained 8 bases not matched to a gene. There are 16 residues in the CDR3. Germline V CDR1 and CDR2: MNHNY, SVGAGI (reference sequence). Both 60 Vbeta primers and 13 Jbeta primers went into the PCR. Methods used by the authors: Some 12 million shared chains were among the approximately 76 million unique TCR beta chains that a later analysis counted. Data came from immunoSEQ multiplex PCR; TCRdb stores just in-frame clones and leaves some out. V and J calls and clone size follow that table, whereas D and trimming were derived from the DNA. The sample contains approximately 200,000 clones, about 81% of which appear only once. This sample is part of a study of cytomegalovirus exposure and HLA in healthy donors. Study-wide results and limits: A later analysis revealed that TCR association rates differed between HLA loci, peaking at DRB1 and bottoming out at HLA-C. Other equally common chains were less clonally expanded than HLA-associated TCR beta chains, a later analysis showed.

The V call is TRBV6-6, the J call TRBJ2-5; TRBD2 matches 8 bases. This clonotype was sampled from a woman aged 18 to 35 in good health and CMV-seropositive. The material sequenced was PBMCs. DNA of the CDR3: TGTGCCAGCAGTTACTCGCACGGGGGGGCAGGGGAGACCCAGTACTTC. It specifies CASSYSHGGAGETQYF.